The present TCR beta chain was sequenced within a study of OX40 agonist ivuxolimab in advanced cancers. About the study as a whole: Ivuxolimab, which targeted the costimulatory receptor OX40 (CD134), was an agonistic, fully human IgG2 monoclonal antibody. Intravenous ivuxolimab was administered to patients every 2 weeks at six dose levels: 0.01, 0.1, 0.3, 1.5, 3 and 10 mg/kg. Of the approximately 53 patients in dose escalation, 19 had hepatocellular carcinoma, about 15 had melanoma, 9 had renal cell carcinoma and 9 had head and neck cancer. In the dose-escalation cohort, around four fifths of patients were male, and the mean age was roughly 60 years, with a range of about 20 to 90. Prior anti-PD-1, anti-PD-L1 or anti-CTLA-4 therapy was permitted, and 35% to 40% of dose-escalation patients had received checkpoint inhibitors. Partial responses were achieved by three dose-escalation patients, of whom one had hepatocellular carcinoma and two had cutaneous melanoma. The purpose of peripheral TCRbeta sequencing was to test whether ivuxolimab changed TCR sequence diversity and led to clonal T-cell expansion. The monotherapy dose-escalation portion (N = 52 patients) of the phase I ivuxolimab trial is reported in the paper. Here is what the overall study found, with its caveats: Antigen specificity was not determined for the clonally expanded peripheral T cells. Low levels of normalized T-cell clonal expansion were also shown by some nonresponding patients. After ivuxolimab, more expanded clones were found on average in CD8+ T cells than in CD4+ T cells. In the 0.1-3.0 mg/kg groups, partial responders had among the lowest normalized peripheral clonal expansion, particularly in CD8+ T cells. Clonal expansion of both CD4+ and CD8+ blood T cells was observed from baseline to week 6 at doses 0.1 to 3.0 mg/kg.

Genomic DNA was extracted from sorted cells for sequencing of the TCRbeta CDR3 region. The immunoSEQ Assay was used to sequence the TCRbeta CDR3 regions. In TCRdb, the immuneACCESS table is reduced to in-frame sequences with V and J assigned. These tables do not hold every clone; where another copy was compared, an unresolved V gene accounts for under half, and the others remain unexplained. The table for this sample lists tens of thousands of clones; roughly 80% of them were counted only once. 21% of the sample is taken by the ten largest. The CDR3 covers 13 residues, taking in both the cysteine and the phenylalanine. Here the CDR3 DNA is all that survives: 39 bases in frame from base 1. The V end loses 8 bases and the J end loses 1 base, and a stretch of 8 bases separates them. CDR1 is given as LNHDA and CDR2 as SQIVND, both from the germline V gene (reference sequence). The trial excluded patients who had a history of autoimmune disease or were on systemic immunosuppression. Peripheral blood for TCR sequencing was collected from all dose cohorts at baseline, on cycle 4 day 1, and on cycle 7 day 1. Samples came from an open-label, multicenter, first-in-human phase I dose-escalation trial of ivuxolimab. Adults with locally advanced or metastatic melanoma, renal cell carcinoma, hepatocellular carcinoma or head and neck squamous cell carcinoma were enrolled in the trial. Before TCR sequencing, CD4+ and CD8+ T cells were separately sorted from peripheral blood.

On this clone itself: Its antigen is unknown. Per-base qualities were not stored, and no clone one base away is much larger.

The chain is encoded by TRBV19 joined to TRBJ2-2; the D gene is perhaps TRBD2, on 5 matching bases. The specimen was CD4+ or CD8+ T cells sorted from blood, collected in a trial of the OX40 agonist ivuxolimab. This receptor was identified in an adult with an advanced solid tumor such as melanoma, head and neck, liver or kidney cancer. CDR3 protein: CASGRQNTGELFF. The nucleotide sequence reads as follows: TGTGCCAGTGGGAGACAGAACACCGGGGAGCTGTTTTTT.